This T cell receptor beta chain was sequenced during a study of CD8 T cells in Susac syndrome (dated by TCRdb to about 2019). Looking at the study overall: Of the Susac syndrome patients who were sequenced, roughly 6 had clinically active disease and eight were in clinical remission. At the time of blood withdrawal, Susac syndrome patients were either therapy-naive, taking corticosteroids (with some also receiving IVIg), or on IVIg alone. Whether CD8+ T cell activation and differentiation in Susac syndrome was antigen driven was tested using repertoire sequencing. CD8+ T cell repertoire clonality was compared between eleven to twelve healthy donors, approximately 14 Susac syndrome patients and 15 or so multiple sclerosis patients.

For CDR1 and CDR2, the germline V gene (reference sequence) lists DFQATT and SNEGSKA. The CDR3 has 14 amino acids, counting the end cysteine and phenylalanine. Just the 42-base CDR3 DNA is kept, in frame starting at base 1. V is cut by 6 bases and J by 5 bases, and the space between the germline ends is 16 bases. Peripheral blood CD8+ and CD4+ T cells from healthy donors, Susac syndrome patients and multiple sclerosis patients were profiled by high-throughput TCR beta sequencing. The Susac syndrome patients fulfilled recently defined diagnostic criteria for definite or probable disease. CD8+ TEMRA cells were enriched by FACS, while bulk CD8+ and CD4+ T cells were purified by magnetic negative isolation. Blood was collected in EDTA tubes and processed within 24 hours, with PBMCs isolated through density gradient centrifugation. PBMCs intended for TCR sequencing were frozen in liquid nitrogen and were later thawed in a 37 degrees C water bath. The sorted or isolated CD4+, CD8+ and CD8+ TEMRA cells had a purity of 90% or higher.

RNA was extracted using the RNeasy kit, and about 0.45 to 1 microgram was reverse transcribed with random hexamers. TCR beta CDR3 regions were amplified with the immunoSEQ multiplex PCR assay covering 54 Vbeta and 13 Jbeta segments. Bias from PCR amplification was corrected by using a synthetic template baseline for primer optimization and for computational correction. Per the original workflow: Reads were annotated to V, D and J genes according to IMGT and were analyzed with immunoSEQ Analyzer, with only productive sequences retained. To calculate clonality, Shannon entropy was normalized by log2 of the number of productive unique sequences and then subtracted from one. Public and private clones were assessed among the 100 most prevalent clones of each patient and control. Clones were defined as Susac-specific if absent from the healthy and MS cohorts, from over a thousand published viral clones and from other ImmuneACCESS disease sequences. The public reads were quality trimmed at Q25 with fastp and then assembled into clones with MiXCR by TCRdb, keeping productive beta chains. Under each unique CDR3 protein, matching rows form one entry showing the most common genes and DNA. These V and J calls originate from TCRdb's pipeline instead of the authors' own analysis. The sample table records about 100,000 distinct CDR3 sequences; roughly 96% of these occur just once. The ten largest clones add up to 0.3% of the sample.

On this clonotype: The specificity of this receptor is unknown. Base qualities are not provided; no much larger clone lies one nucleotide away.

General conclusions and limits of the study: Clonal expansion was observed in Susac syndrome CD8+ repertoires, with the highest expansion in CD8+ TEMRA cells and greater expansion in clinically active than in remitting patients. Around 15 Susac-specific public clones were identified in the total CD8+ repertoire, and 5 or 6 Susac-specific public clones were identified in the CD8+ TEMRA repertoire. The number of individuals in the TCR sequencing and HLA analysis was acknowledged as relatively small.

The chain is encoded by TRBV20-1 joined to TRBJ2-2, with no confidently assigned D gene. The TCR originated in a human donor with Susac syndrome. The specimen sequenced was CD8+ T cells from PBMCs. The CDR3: CSAGKRSKTGELFF. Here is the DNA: TGCAGTGCGGGAAAGAGGAGTAAAACCGGGGAGCTGTTTTTT.